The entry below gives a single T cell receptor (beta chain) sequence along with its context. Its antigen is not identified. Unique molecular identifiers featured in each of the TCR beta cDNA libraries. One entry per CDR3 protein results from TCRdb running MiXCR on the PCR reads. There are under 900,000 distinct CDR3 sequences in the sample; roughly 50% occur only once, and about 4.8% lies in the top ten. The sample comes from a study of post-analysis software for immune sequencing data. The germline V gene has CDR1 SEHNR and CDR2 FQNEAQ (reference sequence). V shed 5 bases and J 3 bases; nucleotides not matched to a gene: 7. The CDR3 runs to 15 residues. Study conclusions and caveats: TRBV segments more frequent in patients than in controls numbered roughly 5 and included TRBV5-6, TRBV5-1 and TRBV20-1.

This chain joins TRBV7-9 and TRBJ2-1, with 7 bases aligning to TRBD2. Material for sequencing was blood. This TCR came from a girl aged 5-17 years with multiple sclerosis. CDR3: CASSLLAYNYNEQFF. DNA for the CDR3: TGTGCCAGCAGCCTACTAGCGTACAACTACAATGAGCAGTTCTTC.